These 6 T cell receptor beta chains originate from one sample sequenced in a study of T cells after yellow fever vaccination. TCRdb used MiXCR to reprocess the 5' RACE reads, holding one entry per CDR3 protein. The sample records around 610,000 distinct CDR3 sequences, approximately 13% being singletons. Sequenced here: PBMCs, sampled on the day of the yellow fever booster vaccination. The receptors here all came from a man between 25 and 39 years old who received the YFV17D yellow fever vaccine.

The chain uses TRBV4-2 and TRBJ2-5; a weak D match, TRBD2 (5 bases). This CDR3 spans 14 amino acids. Deletions cut 0 bases from V and 5 bases from J, with 10 bases between. Germline CDR1 is LGHNA and CDR2 is YNFKEQ. CDR3 loop: CASSQDAGTETQYF. The CDR3 DNA follows: TGTGCCAGCAGCCAAGATGCGGGTACCGAGACCCAGTACTTC.

The chain couples TRBV3-1 to TRBJ1-6, with TRBD1 matching 9 bases. V trimming: 5 bases; J trimming: 7 bases; junction bases outside the gene matches: 6. The CDR3 loop spans 15 amino acids. CDR1 is LGHDT and CDR2 is YNNKEL in the germline V gene (reference sequence). Here the CDR3 reads CASSEGQGTNSPLHF. CDR3 in DNA: TGTGCCAGCAGCGAAGGACAGGGGACGAATTCACCCCTCCACTTT. Complete variable domain (other parts from reference TRBV3-1 and TRBJ1-6): DTAVSQTPKYLVTQMGNDKSIKCEQNLGHDTMYWYKQDSKKFLKIMFSYNNKELIINETVPNRFSPKSPDKAHLNLHINSLELGDSAVYFCASSEGQGTNSPLHFGNGTRLTVT.

This chain joins TRBV30 and TRBJ2-7; 11 positions match TRBD2. The CDR3 sequence is 15 residues long. Germline assignment: CDR1 GTSNPN and CDR2 SVGIG (reference sequence). V lost 1 base to trimming and J lost 4 bases; unmatched junction nucleotides: 6. The CDR3 DNA reads as TGTGCCTGGAGTGGTCTAGCGGGAGGTAAATACGAGCAGTACTTC. This translates into CAWSGLAGGKYEQYF. The full variable domain, its missing parts supplied by reference TRBV30 and TRBJ2-7, is SQTIHQWPATLVQPVGSPLSLECTVEGTSNPNLYWYRQAAGRGLQLLFYSVGIGQISSEVPQNLSASRPQDRQFILSSKKLLLSDSGFYLCAWSGLAGGKYEQYFGPGTRLTVT.

In DNA form, the CDR3 reads TGTGCCAGCAGCCCGCGGGAGGGTGAGCAGTTCTTC. It translates to CASSPREGEQFF. The chain joins TRBV12-3 or TRBV12-4 to TRBJ2-1; TRBD2 aligns across 9 bases. Trimming cost V 6 bases and J 9 bases; bases outside gene matches: 3. The CDR3 is 12 residues long.

This clonotype was seen more than once but under ten times. The J gene is TRBJ2-1, the V gene TRBV27; TRBD1 agrees at 8 bases. Germline values: CDR1 MNHEY, CDR2 SMNVEV (reference sequence). Trimming at V came to 5 bases and at J to 2 bases, leaving 5 bases not matched to a gene. The CDR3 covers 15 residues. The CDR3 spells CASSTRGLTYNEQFF. DNA of the CDR3: TGTGCCAGCAGTACCAGGGGGCTGACCTACAATGAGCAGTTCTTC.

A few counts support this clonotype. CDR3 nucleotides: TGTGCCAGCAGCGTAGATATTCAGGGGAATCAGCCCCAGCATTTT. Translating it yields CASSVDIQGNQPQHF. The chain links TRBV9 to TRBJ1-5, with D tentatively TRBD1 (6 bases). V gave up 0 bases and J gave up 4 bases, with 11 bases separating them. The CDR3 sequence is 15 residues long. The germline CDR1 and CDR2 sequences are SGDLS and YYNGEE.